This record looks at one T cell receptor (beta chain) sequence and its context. The assay was immunoSEQ multiplex PCR, and TCRdb's table has in-frame clones only and misses some. The sample lists about 50,000 clones, 60% to 85% seen once, with 1.5% to 2% in the top ten. The data originate from a study of OX40 agonist ivuxolimab in advanced cancers. J lost 2 bases, V lost 2 bases, and 4 bases had no gene match. Germline assignment: CDR1 LGHNA and CDR2 YSLEER. This CDR3 region has 16 residues. The TCR sequence derives from an adult with an advanced solid tumor such as melanoma, head and neck, liver or kidney cancer. The V and J genes are TRBV4-3 and TRBJ1-3; 9 bases align to TRBD1. The sequenced sample was CD4+ or CD8+ T cells sorted from blood, obtained in a trial of the OX40 agonist ivuxolimab. In DNA, the CDR3 is TGCGCCAGCAGCCAAAAACAGGGGGCTGCTGGAAACACCATATATTTT. Its protein product is CASSQKQGAAGNTIYF.